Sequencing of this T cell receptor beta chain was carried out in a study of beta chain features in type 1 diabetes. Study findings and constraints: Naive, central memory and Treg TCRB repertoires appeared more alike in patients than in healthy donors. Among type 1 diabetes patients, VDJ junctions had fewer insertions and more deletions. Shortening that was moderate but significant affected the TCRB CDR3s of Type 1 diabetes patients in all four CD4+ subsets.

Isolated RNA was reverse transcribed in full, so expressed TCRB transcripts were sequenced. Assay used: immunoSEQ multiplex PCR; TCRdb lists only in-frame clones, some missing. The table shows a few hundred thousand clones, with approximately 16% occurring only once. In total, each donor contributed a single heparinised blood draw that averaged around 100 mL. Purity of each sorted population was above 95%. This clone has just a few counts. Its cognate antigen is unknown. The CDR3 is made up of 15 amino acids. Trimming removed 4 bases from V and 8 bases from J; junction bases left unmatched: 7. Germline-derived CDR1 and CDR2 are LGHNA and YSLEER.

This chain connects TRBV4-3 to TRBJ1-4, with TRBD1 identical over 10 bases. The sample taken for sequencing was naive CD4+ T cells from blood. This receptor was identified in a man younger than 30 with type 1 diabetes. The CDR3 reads CASSRGQGDGEKLFF. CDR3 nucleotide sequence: TGCGCCAGCAGCCGAGGACAGGGGGACGGAGAAAAACTGTTTTTT.